The 32 T cell receptor beta chains in this list originate from one sample, sequenced in a study of T cells in Graves' hyperthyroidism and ophthalmopathy (dated by TCRdb to about 2019). Libraries were constructed by multiplex PCR. TCRdb shows the sequencer as Illumina HiSeq 2000. The TCR beta CDR3 regions were amplified from the RNA transcripts. The first round of RT-PCR for the TCR CDR3 was performed with the HTBI primer set and the Qiagen OneStep RT-PCR kit. The public sequencing data were trimmed at Q25 with fastp and processed into clonotypes with MiXCR by TCRdb, which kept only in-frame beta chains. Each entry is one CDR3 protein sequence, shown with its most common DNA and genes. For this sample the table gives about 700,000 distinct CDR3 sequences, of which approximately 14% were detected only once. The ten largest account for more than 8.5% of the sample. The specimen sequenced was blood. The receptors originated from a woman aged 18-35 years with Graves' hyperthyroidism.

This clonotype was seen more than once but under ten times. This chain uses TRBV27 with TRBJ1-5; D ambiguous. Trimming removed 3 bases at V and 3 bases at J, with 15 bases between. Per germline, CDR1 MNHEY and CDR2 SMNVEV (reference sequence). The CDR3 consists of 16 residues. This CDR3 is CASSLGIGFNNQPQHF. The DNA of the CDR3 is TGTGCCAGCAGTTTGGGGATAGGGTTTAACAATCAGCCCCAGCATTTT.

This clonotype was found many times. V is TRBV2 and J is TRBJ2-5; 9 bases align to TRBD2. The CDR3 covers 16 residues. V shed 0 bases and J 2 bases; nucleotides not matched to a gene: 4. Germline V lookup: CDR1 SNHLY, CDR2 FYNNEI. CDR3 bases: TGTGCCAGCAGTGAAGCCGAGCGGGAGGAGCAAGAGACCCAGTACTTC. Translated: CASSEAEREEQETQYF.

This clonotype was observed many times. The chain recombines TRBV6-1 with TRBJ2-1, with D tentatively TRBD2 (5 bases). Trimming shortened V by 5 bases and J by 8 bases, and 13 bases separated the two germline ends. The CDR3 sequence is 13 residues long. Germline V gives CDR1 MNHNS, CDR2 SASEGT. CDR3 amino acids: CASSSRGVDEQFF. The CDR3 bases are TGTGCCAGCAGTTCCCGGGGTGTGGATGAGCAGTTCTTC.

This chain links TRBV19 with TRBJ2-1; 8 nucleotides match TRBD1. The CDR3 is 11 residues long. V shed 5 bases and J 15 bases; nucleotides not matched to a gene: 6. The germline V gene has CDR1 LNHDA and CDR2 SQIVND (reference sequence). The CDR3 sequence is CASSGGTGGFF. The CDR3 coding sequence is TGTGCCAGTAGTGGGGGAACAGGGGGGTTCTTC.

CDR3 amino acids: CASSTMTSEYEQYF. DNA for the CDR3: TGTGCCAGTAGTACCATGACTAGCGAGTACGAGCAGTACTTC. The rearrangement uses TRBV19 and TRBJ2-7; the match to TRBD2 covers 8 bases. Germline-derived CDR1 and CDR2 are LNHDA and SQIVND (reference sequence). This CDR3 has 14 residues. V lost 4 bases, J lost 4 bases, and 6 bases stayed unmatched.

This clonotype has a count of ten or more. The genes are TRBV5-1 and TRBJ1-1; 11 bases map to TRBD1. This CDR3 is built from 15 residues. J lost 2 bases, V lost 4 bases, and 4 bases had no gene match. Germline assignment: CDR1 SGHRS and CDR2 YFSETQ. CDR3 nucleotide sequence: TGCGCCAGCAGCCTGGACAGGGGGCGAAACACTGAAGCTTTCTTT. Protein sequence: CASSLDRGRNTEAFF.

The chain is built from TRBV7-2 and TRBJ1-1; D not certain. This CDR3 contains 14 residues. CDR1 and CDR2 from the germline V gene are SGHTA and FQGNSA. The germline V and J ends were trimmed by 5 bases and 7 bases, with 17 bases remaining between them. The CDR3 DNA is TGTGCCAGCAGCCAACCCACAGTTCCGGTTGAAGCTTTCTTT. It encodes CASSQPTVPVEAFF.

This clonotype has only a few counts. This chain uses TRBV2 with TRBJ2-5, with 7 bases aligning to TRBD1. This CDR3 spans 15 amino acids. V was clipped by 0 bases and J by 0 bases; unmatched bases: 1. The germline V gene has CDR1 SNHLY and CDR2 FYNNEI. The CDR3 protein is CASSEATGNQETQYF. CDR3 bases: TGTGCCAGCAGTGAAGCGACAGGGAACCAAGAGACCCAGTACTTC.

The chain couples TRBV6-2 or TRBV6-3 to TRBJ2-7; D unresolved. The CDR3 has 14 residues. V was clipped by 7 bases and J by 5 bases, with 18 bases between them. Germline CDR1 MNHEY, CDR2 SVGEGT. The CDR3 sequence: CASKAEPSYHEQYF. In DNA, the CDR3 is TGTGCCAGCAAAGCCGAGCCGAGCTACCACGAGCAGTACTTC.

This clonotype was picked up many times. The V call is TRBV12-3 or TRBV12-4, the J call TRBJ2-7; D might be TRBD2 (5 bases). The CDR3 spans 12 residues. The V end was cut by 6 bases, the J end by 3 bases, with 9 bases between. The CDR3, as DNA: TGTGCCAGCAGCGGGGATAACTACGAGCAGTACTTC. Amino acid sequence: CASSGDNYEQYF.

This clonotype was seen many times. The V call is TRBV2, the J call TRBJ1-5; no definite D call. Germline CDR1 reads SNHLY; CDR2 reads FYNNEI. With 8 bases removed from V and 0 bases from J, the gap between germline ends came to 14 bases. The CDR3 covers 15 residues. The CDR3 region has the DNA TGTGCCAGCCAGGAGGACGAGAATAGCAATCAGCCCCAGCATTTT. This codes for CASQEDENSNQPQHF.

The chain recombines TRBV4-3 with TRBJ2-7, with D unresolved. There are 13 residues in the CDR3. With 1 base removed from V and 5 bases from J, the gap between germline ends came to 9 bases. Germline CDR1 LGHNA, CDR2 YSLEER. CDR3 sequence (DNA): TGCGCCAGCAGCCAAGTAGGTGTGGACGAGCAGTACTTC. Residues: CASSQVGVDEQYF.

The chain combines TRBV19 with TRBJ2-3, with D unclear. Germline V gene sequence: CDR1 LNHDA, CDR2 SQIVND (reference sequence). The V and J ends lost 8 bases and 1 base respectively, with 10 bases between them. The CDR3 runs 13 residues. The chain's CDR3 is CASLREGTDTQYF. CDR3 nucleotide sequence: TGTGCCAGTTTAAGAGAGGGCACAGATACGCAGTATTTT. Full variable domain (remainder filled in from reference TRBV19 and TRBJ2-3): DGGITQSPKYLFRKEGQNVTLSCEQNLNHDAMYWYRQDPGQGLRLIYYSQIVNDFQKGDIAEGYSVSREKKESFPLTVTSAQKNPTAFYLCASLREGTDTQYFGPGTRLTVL.

This clonotype has ten or more counts. The chain links TRBV28 to TRBJ2-1; unclear D gene. The CDR3 totals 13 residues. Germline loops: CDR1 MDHEN, CDR2 SYDVKM. Deletions cut 3 bases from V and 6 bases from J, with 9 bases between. DNA for the CDR3: TGTGCCAGCAGTTTGTCGACCCCCAATGAGCAGTTCTTC. Its translation is CASSLSTPNEQFF.

Many counts were recorded for this clonotype. The V call is TRBV6-5, the J call TRBJ2-5, with D uncertain. CDR3 length: 13 residues. V was clipped by 0 bases and J by 5 bases, with 7 bases between them. From germline, CDR1 is MNHEY and CDR2 SVGAGI. CDR3 sequence reads: CASSYSKWETQYF. The CDR3 DNA is TGTGCCAGCAGTTACTCGAAGTGGGAGACCCAGTACTTC.

This clonotype was recorded at least ten times. The rearrangement joins TRBV20-1 to TRBJ2-5; D is possibly TRBD1 (6 bases). CDR3 length: 13 amino acids. Germline V gives CDR1 DFQATT, CDR2 SNEGSKA (reference sequence). The V end lost 5 bases, the J end lost 2 bases, and 12 bases lay between the germline ends. CDR3 residues: CSAPYRDQETQYF. In DNA form, the CDR3 reads TGCAGTGCTCCCTACAGGGATCAAGAGACCCAGTACTTC.

This clonotype was seen a handful of times. The V gene is TRBV12-3 or TRBV12-4, the J gene TRBJ1-4; tentative D call: TRBD1 (5 bases). V lost 5 bases and J lost 4, with 11 bases in between. The length of the CDR3 is 14 residues. The DNA for the CDR3 is TGTGCCAGCAGTCCGGGACCCATTAATGAAAAACTGTTTTTT. Translation: CASSPGPINEKLFF.

The rearrangement uses TRBV7-2 and TRBJ1-4; D is unresolved. The CDR3 length is 15 residues. The germline CDR1 and CDR2 sequences are SGHTA and FQGNSA. Trimming left V 0 bases short and J 7 bases short, with 12 bases between. The CDR3 region has the DNA TGTGCCAGCAGCTTAGCTATGGCAGCTCCTGAAAAACTGTTTTTT. Residues: CASSLAMAAPEKLFF.

This clonotype occurred a few times. Mismatch with germline at one junction end may stem from a read error. The chain uses TRBV9 and TRBJ2-1; D could derive from TRBD1 or TRBD2 (5 bases each). Germline values: CDR1 SGDLS, CDR2 YYNGEE. The CDR3 covers 15 residues. The CDR3 protein is CASSAAQGAYNEQFF. The CDR3 nucleotides are TGTGCCAGTAGCGCAGCCCAGGGCGCCTACAATGAGCAGTTCTTC.

This clonotype was recorded at least ten times. This chain joins TRBV10-1 and TRBJ2-7; 7 bases fit TRBD2. Germline loops: CDR1 WNHNN, CDR2 SYGVQD (reference sequence). The CDR3 consists of 14 residues. With V trimmed by 2 bases and J by 6 bases, 7 bases remained unmatched. The CDR3 DNA reads as TGCGCCAGCAGTGAGGGACGGGAGGCCATCGAGCAGTACTTC. This sequence encodes CASSEGREAIEQYF.

Ten or more counts support this clonotype. This sequence joins TRBV2 and TRBJ2-5; 9 nucleotides match TRBD2. The germline V gene encodes CDR1 SNHLY and CDR2 FYNNEI. The CDR3 covers 21 residues. J gave up 5 bases and V 1 base, and 23 bases lay outside the gene matches. This CDR3 is CASSEGRLAGKRAPTAETQYF. CDR3 coding DNA: TGTGCCAGCAGTGAAGGGAGGCTAGCGGGAAAGAGGGCGCCCACAGCTGAGACCCAGTACTTC.

There are a few counts of this clonotype. This chain joins TRBV5-1 and TRBJ2-7; D not resolved. Germline lookup yields CDR1 SGHRS and CDR2 YFSETQ. The CDR3 contains 15 residues. V was pared by 5 bases and J by 2 bases, with 17 bases between. The CDR3 DNA is TGCGCCAGCAGGACCCTTACCGAGGCAACCTACGAGCAGTACTTC. Translation: CASRTLTEATYEQYF.

With regard to this clonotype: This sequence may be a read error, since a much larger clone differs from it by one base. This CDR3 is missing its conserved last phenylalanine or tryptophan, likely due to a read error. V usage is TRBV6-1 and J usage is TRBJ2-1; 11 bases fit TRBD2. Germline assignment: CDR1 MNHNS and CDR2 SASEGT. The CDR3 sequence is 17 residues long. V shed 8 bases and J 0 bases; nucleotides not matched to a gene: 9. The CDR3 protein is CASGAGTSGPSYNEQFS. The DNA of the CDR3 is TGTGCCAGCGGGGCCGGGACTAGCGGACCCTCCTACAATGAGCAGTTCTCC.

The J gene is TRBJ2-7, the V gene TRBV28; D perhaps matches TRBD1 (6 bases). The length of the CDR3 is 17 residues. V lost 8 bases to trimming and J lost 2 bases, with 25 bases between them. The germline V gene encodes CDR1 MDHEN and CDR2 SYDVKM. CDR3 DNA sequence: TGTGCCAGCTCACCAAGTCCGGGACAAGGGAAGGCCTACGAGCAGTACTTC. Its translation: CASSPSPGQGKAYEQYF.

This clonotype was found a few times. A much larger clone sits a single nucleotide away, making a read error possible. The V gene is TRBV7-9, the J gene TRBJ2-5; no firm D call. The V gene lost 6 bases and the J gene lost 4 bases, with 6 bases spanning the gap. The CDR3 sequence is 11 residues long. Germline V gene lookup returns CDR1 SEHNR and CDR2 FQNEAQ (reference sequence). The CDR3 DNA follows: TGTGCCAGCAGAGTGGCAGAGACCCAGTACTTC. The encoded protein is CASRVAETQYF.

V usage is TRBV18 and J usage is TRBJ2-1, with D possibly being TRBD2 (6 bases). V was trimmed by 1 base and J by 0 bases, leaving 16 bases between them. In germline, CDR1 is KGHSH, CDR2 LQKENI. This CDR3 is built from 18 residues. The CDR3 DNA sequence: TGTGCCAGCTCACCACAAGGAGCGGGCCAGAGCTCCTACAATGAGCAGTTCTTC. Protein sequence: CASSPQGAGQSSYNEQFF.

This clonotype was recorded many times. The chain carries TRBV6-5 and TRBJ1-1; 7 bases are shared with TRBD1. The V and J ends lost 2 bases and 5 bases, in that order; junction bases with no gene match: 26. The germline V gene encodes CDR1 MNHEY and CDR2 SVGAGI. This CDR3 is 21 amino acids long. CDR3 in amino acids: CASSYQRPIPGQRWGGTEAFF. In DNA, the CDR3 is TGTGCCAGCAGTTACCAACGCCCTATACCGGGACAGAGGTGGGGAGGGACTGAAGCTTTCTTT.

V and J are TRBV7-9 and TRBJ2-7, with 10 bases lining up with TRBD2. Trimming at V came to 4 bases and at J to 2 bases, leaving 14 bases not matched to a gene. The germline CDR1 and CDR2 sequences are SEHNR and FQNEAQ (reference sequence). The CDR3 covers 18 residues. DNA of the CDR3: TGTGCCAGCAGCTCAAGGGGGGGGATAGCGGGAGGACCCTACGAGCAGTACTTC. Translating gives CASSSRGGIAGGPYEQYF.

This clonotype appeared a few times. This chain connects TRBV28 to TRBJ2-2, with D possibly TRBD1 on 6 matching bases. The CDR3 loop spans 14 amino acids. The germline CDR1 and CDR2 sequences are MDHEN and SYDVKM. The germline V and J ends were trimmed by 7 bases and 1 base, with 10 bases remaining between them. CDR3 nucleotides: TGTGCCAGCACCCCGGGACAGAACACCGGGGAGCTGTTTTTT. This encodes CASTPGQNTGELFF.

Of note for this clonotype: This may stem from a read error, because a much larger clone lies one nucleotide away. The CDR3 does not close with the conserved phenylalanine or tryptophan, likely indicating a read error. The chain joins TRBV20-1 to TRBJ1-2; TRBD1 agrees at 8 bases. Germline V gene lookup returns CDR1 DFQATT and CDR2 SNEGSKA (reference sequence). The V and J ends lost 2 bases and 6 bases, in that order; junction bases with no gene match: 11. CDR3 length: 15 amino acids. The CDR3: CSARTGQGTGHGYTL. CDR3 nucleotides: TGCAGTGCTAGAACAGGACAGGGCACTGGGCATGGCTACACCCTC.

In its sample, this clonotype was seen many times. The V and J genes are TRBV6-5 and TRBJ1-1; 7 bases match TRBD1. J gave up 7 bases and V 0 bases, and 5 bases lay outside the gene matches. Germline CDR1 MNHEY, CDR2 SVGAGI. This CDR3 region has 14 residues. CDR3 protein: CASSYSRGRGEAFF. CDR3 nucleotides: TGTGCCAGCAGTTACTCGAGGGGGCGCGGTGAAGCTTTCTTT.

As to this clonotype: This sequence may be a read error, since a much larger clone differs from it by one base. The CDR3 DNA sequence: TGTGCCAGCAGCGAAGGACGGGGCTATGGCTACACCTTC. Protein product: CASSEGRGYGYTF. This chain uses TRBV12-3 or TRBV12-4 with TRBJ1-2; D not resolved. The CDR3 runs to 13 residues. V gave up 6 bases and J gave up 4 bases, with 12 bases separating them.